This T cell receptor beta chain was identified in a study of cytomegalovirus exposure and HLA in healthy donors. PCR involved 60 Vbeta and 13 Jbeta primers. Produced via immunoSEQ multiplex PCR; TCRdb's table is partial and in-frame only. The sample shows approximately 200,000 clones, around three quarters of them seen only once. This TCR derives from a man under 40 in good health and CMV-seronegative. The sample was PBMCs.

The CDR3 DNA is TGTGCCAGCAGCCCCTATCTTGACAGCCATGAAGCTTTCTTT. It encodes CASSPYLDSHEAFF. This chain connects TRBV11-2 to TRBJ1-1, with D maybe TRBD1 (5 bases). The germline V gene encodes CDR1 SGHAT and CDR2 FQNNGV. The CDR3 covers 14 residues. The V and J ends lost 5 bases and 7 bases respectively, with 17 bases between them. Complete variable domain (other parts from reference TRBV11-2 and TRBJ1-1): EAGVAQSPRYKIIEKRQSVAFWCNPISGHATLYWYQQILGQGPKLLIQFQNNGVVDDSQLPKDRFSAERLKGVDSTLKIQPAKLEDSAVYLCASSPYLDSHEAFFGQGTRLTVV.